This TCR beta chain was found in a study of OX40 agonist ivuxolimab in advanced cancers. Details on this clone: Its antigen is not identified.

This table comes from immunoSEQ multiplex PCR, and its TCRdb copy is limited to in-frame clones, with some not included. This table has 30,000 to 50,000 clones, roughly 89% appearing once. V dropped 3 bases and J dropped 7; count of bases not matched to a gene: 9. Germline CDR1 reads LGHNA; CDR2 reads YSLEER. The CDR3 covers 17 residues. Study results and caveats: CD4+ T cells averaged fewer expanded clones than CD8+ T cells.

The clonotype originates from an adult with an advanced solid tumor such as melanoma, head and neck, liver or kidney cancer. The specimen comprised CD4+ or CD8+ T cells sorted from blood, sampled in a trial of the OX40 agonist ivuxolimab. The rearrangement uses TRBV4-3 and TRBJ2-1; 13 bases are a match to TRBD2. The CDR3 region is CASSHNPTSGGLNEQFF. The CDR3 DNA reads as TGCGCCAGCAGCCACAACCCGACTAGCGGGGGGCTAAATGAGCAGTTCTTC.